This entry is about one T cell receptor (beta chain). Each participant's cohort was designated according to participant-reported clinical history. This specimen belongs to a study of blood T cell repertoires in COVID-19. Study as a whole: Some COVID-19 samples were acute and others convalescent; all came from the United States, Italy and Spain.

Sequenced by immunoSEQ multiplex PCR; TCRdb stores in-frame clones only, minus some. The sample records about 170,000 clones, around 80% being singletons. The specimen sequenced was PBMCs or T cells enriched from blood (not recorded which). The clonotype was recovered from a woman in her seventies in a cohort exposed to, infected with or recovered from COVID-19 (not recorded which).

In nucleotides, the CDR3 is TGTGCCAGCAGCAGTTCGCGGTATCTCACAGATACGCAGTATTTT. It translates to CASSSSRYLTDTQYF. The chain recombines TRBV7-8 with TRBJ2-3, with D uncertain. The CDR3 runs to 15 residues. Germline V gives CDR1 SGHVS, CDR2 FQNEAQ. V lost 5 bases and J 2 bases, leaving 14 bases between the germline ends.